This T cell receptor beta chain comes out of a study of CD8+CD57+ T cells in acquired aplastic anemia. Study-wide context: Yields of DNA that came from sorted CD4+ and CD8+ cells averaged about 3.5 ug. Healthy CD8+ samples averaged about 10 million reads. Study-wide points: A set of approximately 30 CD8+ CDR3 sequences was shared between patients and controls, and these sequences appeared highly expressed in patients.

Genomic DNA served as template for TCR beta VDJ and CDR3 profiling. Each CDR3 protein gets one entry after TCRdb re-called the reads with MiXCR. The sample yields some 48,000 distinct CDR3 sequences, around 70% seen once. This clonotype was observed a single time. Its matching antigen is unknown. The CDR3 has 14 residues. V was pared by 3 bases and J by 4 bases, with 0 bases of the junction left unmatched. Germline loops: CDR1 LNHNV, CDR2 YYDKDF (reference sequence). The J gene is TRBJ2-7, the V gene TRBV15; TRBD2 agrees at 13 bases. Specimen: sorted CD4+, CD8+, or CD8+CD57+ T cells (not recorded which) from PBMCs. This clonotype was sampled from a human donor in good health, serving as a control. The CDR3 spells CATSRGLAGYEQYF. The CDR3 nucleotides read TGTGCCACCAGCAGGGGACTAGCGGGGTACGAGCAGTACTTC. The full variable domain, rest sourced from reference TRBV15 and TRBJ2-7, is DAMVIQNPRYQVTQFGKPVTLSCSQTLNHNVMYWYQQKSSQAPKLLFHYYDKDFNNEADTPDNFQSRRPNTSFCFLDIRSPGLGDTAMYLCATSRGLAGYEQYFGPGTRLTVT.